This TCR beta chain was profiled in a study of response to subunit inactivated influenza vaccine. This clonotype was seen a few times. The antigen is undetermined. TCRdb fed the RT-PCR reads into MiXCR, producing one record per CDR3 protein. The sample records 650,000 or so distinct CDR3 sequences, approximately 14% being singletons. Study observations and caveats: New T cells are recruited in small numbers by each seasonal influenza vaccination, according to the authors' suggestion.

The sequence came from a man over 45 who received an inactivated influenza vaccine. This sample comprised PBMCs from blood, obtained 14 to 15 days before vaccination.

In DNA form, the CDR3 reads TGCAGCGTTGTCGGGGAGGAACCCTACGAGCAGTACTTC. Amino acids: CSVVGEEPYEQYF. This chain links TRBV29-1 with TRBJ2-7; D is perhaps TRBD2 (6 bases). Trimming pared 4 bases from V and 2 bases from J, leaving 12 bases between. The CDR3 runs 13 residues. The germline gives CDR1 SQVTM, CDR2 ANQGSEA.